This T cell receptor beta chain comes out of a study of monozygotic twins with inflammatory bowel disease. Study conclusions and caveats: IBD patients share fewer clonotypes with other people than healthy twins do, especially with disease activity.

This CDR3 spans 14 amino acids. Germline values: CDR1 SGHKS, CDR2 YYEKEE (reference sequence). Worth noting for this clonotype: Its specificity is unknown.

Used for each TCR library was about 3.5 ug of total RNA. The unique tags termed UMIs, each holding a 6-nucleotide sample barcode, were added by means of template switching. With around 15 and 9 cycles respectively, two nested PCRs were carried out on TCRalpha and TCRbeta cDNA. With the 5' RACE reads reprocessed, TCRdb shows one record per CDR3 protein and no DNA. The sample shows nearly 450,000 distinct CDR3 sequences, and about 2.2% sits with its ten largest clones. This TCR came from a human donor with ulcerative colitis or Crohn's disease, or a healthy co-twin of an affected twin (not recorded which). Specimen: blood. The chain recombines TRBV5-5 with TRBJ1-1; absent DNA, TCRdb's TRBD1 call cannot be checked. The CDR3 reads CASSLMGPGTEAFF.